The source of this T cell receptor beta chain is a study of regulatory T cells in long-lasting Graves disease (dated by TCRdb to about 2021). Describing the broader study: Persistent Graves' disease meant more than 5 years of antithyroid drug treatment with TSH receptor autoantibodies that stayed positive. Persistent Graves' disease patients were compared with newly diagnosed Graves' disease patients by peripheral blood TCR sequencing and RNA sequencing. The study took place in China and was registered as a clinical trial. TCR sequencing covered roughly 13 persistent and 20 newly diagnosed Graves' disease patients, about 35 samples in total. On average, persistent Graves' disease patients in the clinical cohort had been on antithyroid drugs for about 9.3 years.

Worth noting for this clonotype: Its antigen remains undetermined. Within one base of it there is no much larger clone, and no base qualities were kept.

Taken with the paper, the label for time point translates to: persistent/refractory GD, antithyroid drugs over 5 years with positive TRAb. RNA was extracted from PBMCs in TRIzol for both TCR sequencing and RNA sequencing. The diagnosis of Graves' disease was made according to American Thyroid Association guidelines. The patients came from an endocrinology department in Xi'an, China. From each patient, around 9 milliliters of peripheral blood was collected into an EDTA anticoagulant tube. Ficoll Paque Plus density gradient separation was used to isolate PBMCs, and no further T cell sorting was done. An Agilent 2100 Bioanalyzer and agarose gel were used to check RNA quality, while a NanoDrop 2000 measured RNA concentration. Results and caveats for the whole study, not just this receptor: A larger number of public clonotypes was shared among persistent patients (approximately 3,000) than among newly diagnosed patients (around 890). Because the primary lesion, thyroid tissue, could not be accessed, the study looked at peripheral blood alone. The small sample size was acknowledged by the authors as a limitation that may reduce accuracy. Compared with newly diagnosed patients, persistent Graves' disease patients had lower TCR Shannon entropy and fewer highly expanded clones, which suggests clonal expansion. Only the TCR beta chain was sequenced and analyzed.

Library preparation employed multiplex PCR. Instrument used: Illumina HiSeq 4000. TCR beta libraries were built with iRepertoire HTBI primers and Arm-PCR amplification of CDR3 regions. Before sequencing, the PCR products went through gel purification. In the source study's methods: Gene usage analysis of CDR3 amino acid clonotypes used the 62 TRBV and 14 TRBJ segments found across samples. Filtered high-quality paired reads were merged into contigs using COPE and FqMerger. BLAST was used to align contigs to IMGT TRBV, TRBD and TRBJ reference genes, with CDR3 defined following IMGT. Highly expanded clones were defined as clonotypes with a frequency above 0.1%. Repertoire diversity was measured by Shannon entropy, and V-J evenness by the Gini coefficient. Clonotypes shared by more than one individual were considered public. TCRdb applied fastp at Q25 and MiXCR to the public reads, then kept only in-frame beta chains. For every CDR3 protein sequence, its rows merge into one entry that carries the most common genes and DNA. The V and J calls were determined by TCRdb, not by the authors. For this sample there are 400,000 or so distinct CDR3 sequences; around 20% appear just once. 20% of the sample is taken by the ten largest.

The TCR was taken from a female donor with Graves disease. The sequencing here drew on peripheral blood mononuclear cells (PBMCs), taken when the disease was refractory, from a patient treated with antithyroid drugs.

The nucleotide sequence reads as follows: TGCGCCAGCAGCACGGGACCTCCAAGGGGGGAGCTGTTTTTT. This gives the protein CASSTGPPRGELFF. Recombination joined TRBV5-1 with TRBJ2-2; the D segment may tentatively be TRBD1 or TRBD2, each giving 5 matched bases. Counted from cysteine to phenylalanine, this CDR3 has 14 amino acids. Of the read, only the CDR3 DNA is kept; its 42 bases are in frame from base 1. Reading the germline V gene gives CDR1 SGHRS and CDR2 YFSETQ. At the junction V is shortened by 4 bases and J by 8 bases, with 15 bases in between.